The source of this T cell receptor (beta chain) is a study of CD8 T cells in ankylosing spondylitis. Study outcomes and limitations: With a CD8+ phenotype, disease-linked clones were relatively rare in peripheral blood. The authors reported significant enrichment of disease-linked clones in matched ankylosing spondylitis synovial fluid. Several highly homologous variants formed a TCR beta motif that appeared characteristic of ankylosing spondylitis blood.

Ten or more counts support this clonotype. What it binds is unknown. The V gene's germline CDR1 is SGHRS and CDR2 YFSETQ. Trimming took off 3 bases at V and 3 bases at J, with 12 bases between the two ends. CDR3 length equals 14 residues. Researchers built TCR beta libraries using quantitative 5'-RACE with molecular barcodes. Via MiXCR, TCRdb re-called the 5' RACE reads, giving one row per CDR3 protein. The sample yields roughly 150,000 distinct CDR3 sequences, about 7% seen once. The rearrangement joins TRBV5-1 to TRBJ2-5, with a possible D match to TRBD1 (6 bases). The sequenced sample consisted of blood, either unsorted or a sorted T cell fraction (not recorded which). The receptor's source is a female donor with ankylosing spondylitis or in good health (not recorded which). CDR3 DNA: TGCGCCAGCAGCTCGACCGCAGGGGAAGAGACCCAGTACTTC. Its protein is CASSSTAGEETQYF.